These T cell receptor beta chains were read from a single sample in a study of identical twins. In TCRdb, the 5' RACE reads were re-called with MiXCR into one record per CDR3 protein. The sample consists of approximately 590,000 distinct CDR3 sequences, more than 9% of them appearing once. These data were also reused for a study on yellow fever vaccine responses in identical twins.

The sample consisted of PBMCs. The receptors originated from a woman in her late teens or twenties in good health. CDR3s include the opening cysteine and the closing phenylalanine or tryptophan. D genes are given only for firm matches. Size values are once, few and many counts, or a class for expanded clones, and some rows have none.

clone_size	v_call	d_call	cdr3_length	j_call	cdr3_nt	cdr3_aa
many	TRBV20-1	NA	15	TRBJ2-7	TGCAGTGCTAGATGGACGACAGGACCCTACTACGAGCAGTACTTC	CSARWTTGPYYEQYF
few	TRBV5-1	NA	16	TRBJ2-1	TGCGCCAGCAGCCCTCCCGGGACAACGATTAACAATGAGCAGTTCTTC	CASSPPGTTINNEQFF
many	TRBV28	TRBD1	15	TRBJ1-2	TGTGCCAGCACCAACGGACAGGGTGGTCACTATGGCTACACCTTC	CASTNGQGGHYGYTF
many	TRBV5-1	NA	13	TRBJ2-7	TGTGCCAGCAGTCCGGACACCTCCTACGAGCAGTACTTC	CASSPDTSYEQYF
NA	TRBV4-3	TRBD1	14	TRBJ2-1	TGCGCCAGCAGCCAGGGACAGGCCTACAATGAGCAGTTCTTC	CASSQGQAYNEQFF
few	TRBV3-1	NA	16	TRBJ2-3	TGTGCCAGCAGCCCATCGGATTTGGGAATCACAGATACGCAGTATTTT	CASSPSDLGITDTQYF
many	TRBV20-1	TRBD1	13	TRBJ2-7	TGCAGTGCGAGGACAGGGATCCGCTACGAGCAGTACTTC	CSARTGIRYEQYF
NA	TRBV2	TRBD1	15	TRBJ2-1	TGTGCCAGCAGTGCCCTTGACAGGGGGCCCTTTGAGCAGTTCTTC	CASSALDRGPFEQFF
NA	TRBV5-5	NA	15	TRBJ2-1	TGTGCCAGCAGCCGGACGCGAAGCTCCTACAATGAGCAGTTCTTC	CASSRTRSSYNEQFF
NA	TRBV29-1	NA	11	TRBJ1-2	TGCAGCGTTGTCGGGTCCTATGGCTACACCTTC	CSVVGSYGYTF
few	TRBV30	TRBD2	15	TRBJ2-3	TGTGCCTGGAGTGCCGGGACTAGTCACACAGATACGCAGTATTTT	CAWSAGTSHTDTQYF
NA	TRBV4-1	TRBD1	14	TRBJ1-2	TGCGCCAGCAGCCAAGTAAGGGGGCTTTACGGCTACACCTTC	CASSQVRGLYGYTF
few	TRBV2	TRBD1	15	TRBJ2-5	TGTGCCAGCAGTGAAGAGGGACAGGGCCAAGAGACCCAGTACTTC	CASSEEGQGQETQYF
NA	TRBV12-3/TRBV12-4	NA	13	TRBJ2-1	TGTGCCAGCAGTTTAGTAAAGGGCAGTGAGCAGTTCTTC	CASSLVKGSEQFF
NA	TRBV5-1	NA	14	TRBJ2-2	TGCGCCAGCAGCTTACTGCAGCACACCGGGGAGCTGTTTTTT	CASSLLQHTGELFF
many	TRBV4-2	NA	13	TRBJ1-1	TGTGCCAGCAGCCCTAAGACAGGCACTGAAGCTTTCTTT	CASSPKTGTEAFF
many	TRBV15	NA	15	TRBJ1-4	TGTGCCACCACGCCGGGAACGAAGACTAATGAAAAACTGTTTTTT	CATTPGTKTNEKLFF
many	TRBV4-3	TRBD1	17	TRBJ2-7	TGCGCCAGCAGCCAAAGGGGGCCGGGACAGCCTTCGTACGAGCAGTACTTC	CASSQRGPGQPSYEQYF
many	TRBV10-3	TRBD2	15	TRBJ2-2	TGTGCCATCACGGGAGGAAAAGAGAACACCGGGGAGCTGTTTTTT	CAITGGKENTGELFF
many	TRBV27	NA	14	TRBJ1-5	TGTGCCAGCAGCGAGGGGAGAAGCAATCAGCCCCAGCATTTT	CASSEGRSNQPQHF
many	TRBV4-3	TRBD2	15	TRBJ2-1	TGCGCCAGCAGCCAAGCCCCGGCGGGAGCGAATGAGCAGTTCTTC	CASSQAPAGANEQFF
NA	TRBV20-1	TRBD2	19	TRBJ2-1	TGCAGTGCTAGAGTTGGGTCTGCGGGGGGTCCGGGGTCCTACAATGAGCAGTTCTTC	CSARVGSAGGPGSYNEQFF
few	TRBV6-1	TRBD1	14	TRBJ2-1	TGTGCCAGCAGCCCAGGGGGCGCCGAGGATGAGCAGTTCTTC	CASSPGGAEDEQFF
many	TRBV7-2	TRBD2	13	TRBJ2-7	TGTGCCAGCAGCTCCCGGGACTACTACGAGCAGTACTTC	CASSSRDYYEQYF
few	TRBV3-1	TRBD1	19	TRBJ2-4	TGTGCCAGCAGCCAAGTCAACTTACTACGACAGGGGGACTTGAACATTCAGTACTTC	CASSQVNLLRQGDLNIQYF
many	TRBV7-3	NA	13	TRBJ2-1	TGTGCCAGCAGCTCTACAGTCTACAATGAGCAGTTCTTC	CASSSTVYNEQFF
many	TRBV29-1	NA	16	TRBJ2-7	TGCAGCGTACAGGGGGCTGCGCGGGAGGATACCTACGAGCAGTACTTC	CSVQGAAREDTYEQYF
many	TRBV5-1	TRBD2	16	TRBJ2-5	TGCGCCAGCAGCTTGTTTGCTAGCGGGAGGGAAGAGACCCAGTACTTC	CASSLFASGREETQYF
few	TRBV5-1	NA	16	TRBJ2-5	TGCGCCAGCAGCTTGGTGGGGGGGCTCGATAAAGAGACCCAGTACTTC	CASSLVGGLDKETQYF
many	TRBV7-2	NA	14	TRBJ1-4	TGTGCCAGCAGCCGGGGGGGGACAAATGAAAAACTGTTTTTT	CASSRGGTNEKLFF
many	TRBV25-1	NA	14	TRBJ2-2	TGTGCCAGCAGTGACCCAAGGGACACCGGGGAGCTGTTTTTT	CASSDPRDTGELFF
many	TRBV12-3/TRBV12-4	NA	12	TRBJ2-1	TGTGCCAGCAGCCTTAAGCGTGGGGAGCAGTTCTTC	CASSLKRGEQFF
few	TRBV3-1	TRBD1	17	TRBJ1-5	TGTGCCAGCAGCCAATTACAGGGGTTACCTACCGATCAGCCCCAGCATTTT	CASSQLQGLPTDQPQHF
few	TRBV20-1	NA	16	TRBJ2-4	TGCAGTGCGCTCGACCTGTGGGGGGACGGTAGAAACATTCAGTACTTC	CSALDLWGDGRNIQYF
few	TRBV7-8	NA	16	TRBJ2-2	TGTGCCAGCAGCTTACGCGGCAGAGGGGACACCGGGGAGCTGTTTTTT	CASSLRGRGDTGELFF
few	TRBV29-1	TRBD1	12	TRBJ2-7	TGCAGCTTCCGGACAGGATCGGGTGAGCAGTACTTC	CSFRTGSGEQYF
few	TRBV27	TRBD1	15	TRBJ2-2	TGTGCCAGCAGTTTTGGCGACAGGGACACCGGGGAGCTGTTTTTT	CASSFGDRDTGELFF
few	TRBV4-2	NA	17	TRBJ2-7	TGTGCCAGCACCAAAGATGCCGGGGACAGCGGGAGCTACGAGCAGTACTTC	CASTKDAGDSGSYEQYF
NA	TRBV10-3	TRBD2	15	TRBJ2-1	TGTGCCATCAGTCCGACTAGCGGGACCCACAATGAGCAGTTCTTC	CAISPTSGTHNEQFF
NA	TRBV4-3	NA	19	TRBJ2-4	TGCGCCAGCAGCCAAGCCCCAGGGACATCCGATGAAGCCAAAAACATTCAGTACTTC	CASSQAPGTSDEAKNIQYF
many	TRBV27	NA	14	TRBJ2-4	TGTGCCAGCAGCTTCGGGATCACCAAAAACATTCAGTACTTC	CASSFGITKNIQYF
many	TRBV28	NA	16	TRBJ2-5	TGTGCCAGCAGTTTATCTGTAGGGGGGCGGCAAGAGACCCAGTACTTC	CASSLSVGGRQETQYF
NA	TRBV20-1	NA	13	TRBJ2-2	TGCAGTGTGGCCGGGTCGAACACCGGGGAGCTGTTTTTT	CSVAGSNTGELFF
few	TRBV7-9	TRBD2	17	TRBJ2-7	TGTGCCAGCAGCTTAGCGTTGGCTAGCGGGGTTCATTACGAGCAGTACTTC	CASSLALASGVHYEQYF